The 10 T cell receptor beta chains reported below all come from one sample, sequenced in a study of Ad26.COV2.S vaccination and SARS-CoV-2 variants. Specified treatment: around 19 received Ad26.COV2.S at low or high dose, single or two shots; roughly 5 received placebo; per-sample allocation not given. Vaccine and placebo recipients were sampled on day 63 after the first injection. This table comes from immunoSEQ multiplex PCR, and its TCRdb copy is limited to in-frame clones, with some not included. Here the sample spans under 600,000 clones, 80% to 90% being singletons. The sequencing here drew on peripheral blood, taken in a trial of Ad26.COV2.S vaccine versus placebo. The receptors derive from a person between 18 and 59 years old who received the Ad26.COV2.S COVID-19 vaccine or a placebo.

This clone was observed a handful of times. Other DNA sequences in this sample translate to the same CDR3. The genes are TRBV19 and TRBJ2-7, with TRBD1 matching over 8 bases. J gave up 2 bases and V 3 bases, and 3 bases lay outside the gene matches. Per the germline V gene, CDR1 is LNHDA and CDR2 is SQIVND (reference sequence). The CDR3 has 14 residues. CDR3 in DNA: TGTGCCAGTAGTATTGGGACAGGCCCCTACGAGCAGTACTTC. This translates into CASSIGTGPYEQYF.

CDR3 DNA: TGTGCCAGCTCACCAACCGGGACAAGTTTCGGGGATACGCAGTATTTT. Translation: CASSPTGTSFGDTQYF. The chain links TRBV18 to TRBJ2-3, with D maybe TRBD1 (6 bases). Germline CDR1 reads KGHSH; CDR2 reads LQKENI. With 2 bases removed from V and 6 bases from J, the gap between germline ends came to 18 bases. The CDR3 is 16 amino acids.

The chain joins TRBV6-6 to TRBJ2-7, with 7 nucleotides matching TRBD1. The trim removed 6 bases at V and 3 bases at J, leaving 5 bases unmatched. Per germline, CDR1 MNHNY and CDR2 SVGAGI (reference sequence). There are 13 residues in the CDR3. This CDR3 reads CASSVGQLYEQYF. For the CDR3, the DNA is TGTGCCAGCAGCGTGGGACAGCTCTACGAGCAGTACTTC.

V usage is TRBV9 and J usage is TRBJ2-3, with D possibly matching TRBD2 (6 bases). The CDR3 has 16 residues. CDR1 SGDLS and CDR2 YYNGEE come from the germline V gene. The V end lost 0 bases, the J end lost 2 bases, and 13 bases lay between the germline ends. In nucleotides, the CDR3 is TGTGCCAGCAGCGTAGGTTTGCGGGGTAACACAGATACGCAGTATTTT. Protein: CASSVGLRGNTDTQYF.

This chain uses TRBV3-1 (or the pseudogene TRBV3-2) with TRBJ1-3; D gene ambiguous. The germline V gene has CDR1 LGHDT and CDR2 YNNKEL (reference sequence). The CDR3 sequence is 15 residues long. Deletions cut 7 bases from V and 2 bases from J, with 15 bases between. This chain's CDR3 is CASTRTRTTGNTIYF. The CDR3 region has the DNA TGTGCCAGCACCCGAACTCGAACGACTGGAAACACCATATATTTT.

The chain uses TRBV7-2 and TRBJ2-2; D perhaps matches TRBD1 (6 bases). CDR3 size: 14 residues. Germline-derived CDR1 and CDR2 are SGHTA and FQGNSA. V shed 5 bases and J shed 6 bases, with 13 bases lying between them. CDR3 nucleotides: TGTGCCAGCAGCCTGACAGGCCTACCCGGGGAGCTGTTTTTT. Translated: CASSLTGLPGELFF.

The chain employs TRBV2 and TRBJ1-5, with no clear D. V was cut by 0 bases and J by 6 bases, with 12 bases left in between. This CDR3 region has 15 residues. Germline CDR1 is SNHLY and CDR2 is FYNNEI. CDR3 DNA: TGTGCCAGCAGTGAAGCGCTTGGTTCCACTCAGCCCCAGCATTTT. This gives the protein CASSEALGSTQPQHF.

The J gene is TRBJ1-6, the V gene TRBV5-6, with 7 bases that match TRBD1. Germline-derived CDR1 and CDR2 are SGHDT and YYEEEE. The CDR3 runs 16 residues. V shed 4 bases and J 6 bases; nucleotides not matched to a gene: 10. The DNA for the CDR3 is TGTGCCAGCAGCCTAGAGACAGGGACTTTTAATTCACCCCTCCACTTT. Translation gives CASSLETGTFNSPLHF.

The chain joins TRBV11-2 to TRBJ1-5; unclear D gene. CDR3 size: 16 residues. Germline V lookup: CDR1 SGHAT, CDR2 FQNNGV. Trimming cost V 1 base and J 4 bases, with 14 bases left between them. In nucleotides, the CDR3 is TGTGCCAGCAGCTTAGGTTCGCGAGCTGAAAATCAGCCCCAGCATTTT. It codes for CASSLGSRAENQPQHF.

V and J are TRBV2 and TRBJ1-6; TRBD1 matches at 9 bases. Germline V CDR1 and CDR2: SNHLY, FYNNEI. V shed 4 bases and J 7 bases; nucleotides not matched to a gene: 5. The CDR3 length is 15 residues. The CDR3 here is CASSVGQGENSPLHF. Here the CDR3 DNA reads TGTGCCAGCAGTGTGGGACAGGGAGAAAATTCACCCCTCCACTTT.